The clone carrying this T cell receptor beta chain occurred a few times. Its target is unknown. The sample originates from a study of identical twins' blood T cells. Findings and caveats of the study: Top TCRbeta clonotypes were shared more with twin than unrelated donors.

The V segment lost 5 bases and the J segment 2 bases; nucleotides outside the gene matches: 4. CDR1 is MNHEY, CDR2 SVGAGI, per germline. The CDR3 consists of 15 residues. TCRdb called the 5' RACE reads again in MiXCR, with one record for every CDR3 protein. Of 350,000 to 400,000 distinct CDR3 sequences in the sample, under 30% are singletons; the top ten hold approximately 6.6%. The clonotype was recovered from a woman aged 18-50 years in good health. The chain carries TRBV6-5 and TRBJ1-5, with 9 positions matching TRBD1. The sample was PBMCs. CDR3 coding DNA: TGTGCCAGCAGTACACAGGGGGCAGGCAATCAGCCCCAGCATTTT. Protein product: CASSTQGAGNQPQHF.